Only a few counts were recorded for the clone carrying this T cell receptor (beta chain). Authors of the study amplified TCR beta CDR3 regions from RNA transcripts. The HTBI primer set drove a first-round RT-PCR of the TCR CDR3. TCRdb re-derived calls from the multiplex PCR reads in MiXCR, one entry per CDR3 protein. The sample holds approximately 620,000 distinct CDR3 sequences, roughly a sixth seen once. The CDR3 sequence is 14 residues long. The germline V gene encodes CDR1 SGHRS and CDR2 YFSETQ. Trimming cost V 7 bases and J 3 bases; bases outside gene matches: 6. The entry originates in a study of T cells in Graves' hyperthyroidism and ophthalmopathy.

The J gene is TRBJ1-4, the V gene TRBV5-1, with 7 bases matching TRBD1. The clonotype originates from a woman in her 40s with Graves' ophthalmopathy. The sample taken for sequencing was blood. Here the CDR3 DNA reads TGCGCCAGCGGATTCGGGACAGCTAATGAAAAACTGTTTTTT. Its translation is CASGFGTANEKLFF.